Presented here are 22 T cell receptor beta chains from one specimen sequenced in a study of early T cells in non-severe SARS-CoV-2 infection. A single record per CDR3 protein comes from TCRdb applying MiXCR to the 5' RACE reads. This table holds roughly 99,000 distinct CDR3 sequences, more than 10% found once. Sequences were derived from whole blood, sampled at baseline. These TCRs come from an adult who was a healthcare worker with PCR-confirmed SARS-CoV-2 infection or an uninfected control (not recorded which).

The table lists this clonotype with a few counts. This chain joins TRBV11-3 and TRBJ2-7; no firm D call. The length of the CDR3 is 15 residues. The germline V gene has CDR1 SGHNT and CDR2 YENEEA. The germline V and J ends were trimmed by 2 bases and 7 bases, with 18 bases remaining between them. CDR3 sequence reads: CASSLRTASSREQYF. In nucleotides, the CDR3 is TGTGCCAGCAGCTTAAGGACCGCATCAAGTCGGGAGCAGTACTTC.

This clonotype has ten or more counts. The chain combines TRBV29-1 with TRBJ1-1; D may be TRBD1 (6 bases). V was shortened by 5 bases and J by 10 bases, with 14 bases between the two germline ends. CDR3 length equals 11 residues. The V gene's germline CDR1 is SQVTM and CDR2 ANQGSEA. CDR3 sequence: CSVLGETGAFF. The CDR3 DNA is TGCAGCGTTCTTGGAGAGACAGGAGCTTTCTTT.

This clonotype was counted a few times. The gene calls are TRBV14 and TRBJ1-4; tentative D call: TRBD1 (5 bases). The CDR3 extends over 12 amino acids. The germline V gene has CDR1 SGHDN and CDR2 FVKESK. V lost 1 base to trimming and J lost 8 bases, with 5 bases between them. The CDR3 region has the DNA TGTGCCAGCAGCCAAGGGGGGGAAAAACTGTTTTTT. This codes for CASSQGGEKLFF.

The CDR3 bases are TGTGCCAGCAGCCCGAACCTTGACTATGGCTACACCTTC. It codes for CASSPNLDYGYTF. The chain joins TRBV11-2 to TRBJ1-2; D not certain. CDR1 and CDR2 from the germline V gene are SGHAT and FQNNGV. The CDR3 is 13 amino acids. V lost 5 bases and J 3 bases, leaving 10 bases between the germline ends.

The gene calls are TRBV18 and TRBJ1-5, with D possibly TRBD1 on 5 matching bases. Trimming left V 3 bases short and J 7 bases short, with 16 bases between. There are 15 residues in the CDR3. Germline values: CDR1 KGHSH, CDR2 LQKENI. The CDR3 sequence: CASSPVRGIGQPQHF. The CDR3 bases are TGTGCCAGCTCACCGGTGCGGGGCATCGGGCAGCCCCAGCATTTT.

This chain connects TRBV2 to TRBJ1-1; TRBD1 is a possible D gene (6 bases). Trimming took off 1 base at V and 4 bases at J, with 13 bases between the two ends. Germline V gives CDR1 SNHLY, CDR2 FYNNEI. The CDR3 length is 15 residues. The CDR3 DNA sequence: TGTGCCAGCAGTGAAGGCCCACCGGGGGCCACTGAAGCTTTCTTT. Amino acids: CASSEGPPGATEAFF.

The gene calls are TRBV5-6 and TRBJ2-7; 9 bases are a match to TRBD1. The germline V gene has CDR1 SGHDT and CDR2 YYEEEE. Unmatched junction bases numbered 5, after V lost 2 bases and J lost 5 bases. The CDR3 is made up of 14 amino acids. The CDR3 nucleotides read TGTGCCAGCAGCTTCCCGGGACAGGGAAACGAGCAGTACTTC. The encoded protein is CASSFPGQGNEQYF.

The table lists this clonotype with many counts. The J gene is TRBJ1-5, the V gene TRBV12-3 or TRBV12-4; unclear D gene. The CDR3 sequence is 13 residues long. The V and J ends lost 1 base and 11 bases respectively, with 12 bases between them. Here the CDR3 DNA reads TGTGCCAGCAGTTTAGGTCCCGCGGCAGCCCAGCATTTT. Amino acid sequence: CASSLGPAAAQHF.

This clonotype has at least ten counts. The chain uses TRBV20-1 and TRBJ2-7; unclear D gene. Trimming removed 2 bases from V and 0 bases from J, with 8 bases in between. CDR3 length equals 13 residues. The germline V gene has CDR1 DFQATT and CDR2 SNEGSKA (reference sequence). CDR3 coding DNA: TGCAGTGCTAGAAGTCCGATCTCCTACGAGCAGTACTTC. Amino acid sequence: CSARSPISYEQYF.

This clonotype turned up a few times. The chain is built from TRBV7-9 and TRBJ2-3, with 7 positions matching TRBD1. Germline V CDR1 and CDR2: SEHNR, FQNEAQ (reference sequence). CDR3 length equals 16 residues. The trim removed 3 bases at V and 2 bases at J, leaving 8 bases unmatched. The CDR3 protein is CASSLETGISTDTQYF. The DNA for the CDR3 is TGTGCCAGCAGCTTGGAGACAGGGATATCCACAGATACGCAGTATTTT. The entire variable domain, with the rest obtained from reference TRBV7-9 and TRBJ2-3, is as follows: DTGVSQNPRHKITKRGQNVTFRCDPISEHNRLYWYRQTLGQGPEFLTYFQNEAQLEKSRLLSDRFSAERPKGSFSTLEIQRTEQGDSAMYLCASSLETGISTDTQYFGPGTRLTVL.

This chain joins TRBV5-5 and TRBJ2-3, with 10 bases matching TRBD2. The germline V gene has CDR1 SGHKS and CDR2 YYEKEE (reference sequence). The CDR3 contains 16 residues. The trim removed 4 bases at V and 3 bases at J, leaving 8 bases unmatched. The CDR3, as DNA: TGTGCCAGCAGCAGCGGGAGGGCCATGGGGACAGATACGCAGTATTTT. It encodes CASSSGRAMGTDTQYF.

The J gene is TRBJ1-5, the V gene TRBV9; perhaps TRBD1 as D (5 bases). The ends were cut back, 0 bases at V and 8 bases at J, with 9 bases in the middle. Per the germline V gene, CDR1 is SGDLS and CDR2 is YYNGEE. The CDR3 consists of 13 residues. This CDR3 reads CASSVAGPKPQHF. CDR3 nucleotide sequence: TGTGCCAGCAGCGTAGCGGGACCGAAGCCCCAGCATTTT.

This clonotype appeared many times. V is TRBV7-9 and J is TRBJ2-3; D is perhaps TRBD2 (6 bases). With 5 bases removed from V and 10 bases from J, the gap between germline ends came to 19 bases. Germline CDR1 SEHNR, CDR2 FQNEAQ (reference sequence). The CDR3 covers 14 residues. The CDR3 sequence is CASSPTDYPRPQYF. CDR3 bases: TGTGCCAGCAGCCCCACGGACTACCCTAGGCCGCAGTATTTT. Full variable domain (remainder filled in from reference TRBV7-9 and TRBJ2-3): DTGVSQNPRHKITKRGQNVTFRCDPISEHNRLYWYRQTLGQGPEFLTYFQNEAQLEKSRLLSDRFSAERPKGSFSTLEIQRTEQGDSAMYLCASSPTDYPRPQYFGPGTRLTVL.

The V and J genes are TRBV11-2 and TRBJ1-6; 8 bases line up with TRBD1. V dropped 5 bases and J dropped 6; count of bases not matched to a gene: 12. Germline V gene lookup returns CDR1 SGHAT and CDR2 FQNNGV. This CDR3 comprises 17 residues. The CDR3 sequence is CASSQIDRGPINSPLHF. For the CDR3, the DNA is TGTGCCAGCAGCCAGATTGACAGGGGACCGATTAATTCACCCCTCCACTTT.

The rearrangement links TRBV12-2 to TRBJ1-5; the DNA was not used to check the table's D call, TRBD1. TRBV12-2 is labeled a pseudogene. The CDR3 length is 16 residues. CDR3 coding DNA: TGTGCAAGTCGCTTACAGGGGAGTTGGAGCAATCAGCCCCAGCATTTT. Its protein product is CASRLQGSWSNQPQHF.

This clonotype was seen a handful of times. This sequence joins TRBV7-3 and TRBJ2-1, with D hard to call. Deletions cut 6 bases from V and 2 bases from J, with 14 bases between. Looked up from germline, CDR1 is SGHTA and CDR2 is FQGTGA. The CDR3 runs 15 residues. CDR3 coding DNA: TGTGCCAGCAGGGAGATGGCAGGCGCCTACAATGAGCAGTTCTTC. It codes for CASREMAGAYNEQFF. The entire variable domain, with the rest obtained from reference TRBV7-3 and TRBJ2-1, is as follows: GAGVSQTPSNKVTEKGKYVELRCDPISGHTALYWYRQSLGQGPEFLIYFQGTGAADDSGLPNDRFFAVRPEGSVSTLKIQRTERGDSAVYLCASREMAGAYNEQFFGPGTRLTVL.

This clonotype was found many times. The chain has TRBV20-1 and TRBJ2-3; 9 bases fit TRBD1. The germline CDR1 and CDR2 sequences are DFQATT and SNEGSKA (reference sequence). Losses at the gene ends were 0 bases for V and 7 bases for J; bases not matched to a gene: 2. The CDR3 runs 13 residues. CDR3 protein: CSAREDRGNTQYF. The CDR3 DNA follows: TGCAGTGCTAGAGAGGACAGGGGTAATACGCAGTATTTT.

The chain has TRBV7-9 and TRBJ1-2, with a tentative D call TRBD1 (5 bases). The ends were cut back, 3 bases at V and 12 bases at J, with 14 bases in the middle. This CDR3 has 12 residues. Germline CDR1 and CDR2: SEHNR and FQNEAQ (reference sequence). The CDR3 is CASSLVSWGDTF. CDR3 nucleotides: TGTGCCAGCAGCTTGGTCTCCTGGGGCGACACCTTC.

V gene TRBV7-9 combines with J gene TRBJ2-3; no definite D call. The CDR3 covers 15 residues. Trimming stripped 0 bases from V and 2 bases from J, with 9 bases between. CDR1 is SEHNR and CDR2 is FQNEAQ in the germline V gene (reference sequence). The CDR3 DNA reads TGTGCCAGCAGCTTAGCTCAACCCCCCACAGATACGCAGTATTTT. Translated: CASSLAQPPTDTQYF.

This clonotype was seen a handful of times. The chain has TRBV6-6 and TRBJ2-5; D unresolved. This CDR3 region has 14 residues. V shed 0 bases and J shed 1 base, with 6 bases lying between them. The germline gives CDR1 MNHNY, CDR2 SVGAGI (reference sequence). CDR3 sequence: CASSYSILQETQYF. CDR3 nucleotide sequence: TGTGCCAGCAGTTACTCCATCCTCCAAGAGACCCAGTACTTC.

This clonotype has a count of ten or more. The chain is built from TRBV20-1 and TRBJ2-5, with a tentative D call TRBD1 (5 bases). Germline loops: CDR1 DFQATT, CDR2 SNEGSKA (reference sequence). This CDR3 has 10 residues. V lost 7 bases and J 12 bases, leaving 15 bases between the germline ends. The CDR3, as DNA: TGCAGTGTAACCGTGGGGCAGGAGTACTTC. Amino acids: CSVTVGQEYF.

This clonotype was detected only a few times. V usage is TRBV9 and J usage is TRBJ2-1, with D maybe TRBD2 (6 bases). V was pared by 1 base and J by 5 bases, with 13 bases between. This CDR3 comprises 15 residues. Germline CDR1 reads SGDLS; CDR2 reads YYNGEE. In DNA form, the CDR3 reads TGTGCCAGCAGCGTAAGTTCGGGAGCGAACAATGAGCAGTTCTTC. As protein: CASSVSSGANNEQFF.